The clone carrying this T cell receptor beta chain occurred a few times. This CDR3 is built from 14 residues. Germline assignment: CDR1 MNHEY and CDR2 SVGAGI. The V end lost 6 bases, the J end lost 6 bases, and 12 bases lay between the germline ends. Vbeta (60) and Jbeta (13) primers were used in the PCR. Profiling relied on immunoSEQ multiplex PCR, and the TCRdb table lists in-frame clones only, not all of them. The sample lists more than 85,000 clones; 69% were seen once. The data were obtained in a study of cytomegalovirus exposure and HLA in healthy donors. The rearrangement links TRBV6-5 to TRBJ1-6, with unresolved D. This TCR derives from a woman aged 70-85 years in good health and CMV-seropositive. Sequencing input: PBMCs. The CDR3 DNA is TGTGCCAGCAGGCTCGAACCCAGTAATTCACCCCTCCACTTT. This translates into CASRLEPSNSPLHF.